This passage covers 5 T cell receptor beta chains from one sample sequenced in a study of metastatic and nonmetastatic thyroid tumors. TCRdb re-called clones via MiXCR from the PCR reads. The sample consists of some 40,000 clones, roughly 12% of them appearing once. The entire patient cohort was treatment-naive prior to thyroid surgery. Source material: blood. The receptors shown here come from a female donor with papillary thyroid cancer or a benign thyroid nodule (not recorded which). Some clones in this sample may be carry-over from other donors' samples.

Judged by abundance, this clone is medium-sized (0.01 to 0.1%). The chain uses TRBV28 and TRBJ1-6, with D possibly being TRBD1 (5 bases). The length of the CDR3 is 15 residues. V lost 3 bases to trimming and J lost 2 bases, with 8 bases between them. Germline V lookup: CDR1 MDHEN, CDR2 SYDVKM. CDR3 sequence: CASSFGGAYNSPLHF. The CDR3 region has the DNA TGTGCCAGCAGTTTCGGAGGGGCCTATAATTCACCCCTCCACTTT. Full variable domain (outside the CDR3, taken from reference TRBV28 and TRBJ1-6): DVKVTQSSRYLVKRTGEKVFLECVQDMDHENMFWYRQDPGLGLRLIYFSYDVKMKEKGDIPEGYSVSREKKERFSLILESASTNQTSMYLCASSFGGAYNSPLHFGNGTRLTVT.

This clone occurred many times. The chain carries TRBV14 and TRBJ1-1; D unresolved. The germline CDR1 and CDR2 sequences are SGHDN and FVKESK. CDR3 length: 14 amino acids. V shed 1 base and J shed 2 bases, with 8 bases lying between them. CDR3 sequence: CASSQGLVNTEAFF. The CDR3, as DNA: TGTGCCAGCAGCCAAGGCCTTGTAAACACTGAAGCTTTCTTT. The full variable domain, rest sourced from reference TRBV14 and TRBJ1-1, is EAGVTQFPSHSVIEKGQTVTLRCDPISGHDNLYWYRRVMGKEIKFLLHFVKESKQDESGMPNNRFLAERTGGTYSTLKVQPAELEDSGVYFCASSQGLVNTEAFFGQGTRLTVV.

The sample holds many counts of this clone. The rearrangement uses TRBV12-3 or TRBV12-4 and TRBJ1-5; D is ambiguous. Trimming left V 6 bases short and J 4 bases short, with 13 bases between. The CDR3 contains 14 residues. CDR3: CASSIGWTNQPQHF. Here the CDR3 DNA reads TGTGCCAGCAGCATAGGGTGGACGAATCAGCCCCAGCATTTT.

The rearrangement uses TRBV2 and TRBJ2-5; 12 nucleotides agree with TRBD2. CDR1 and CDR2 (germline): SNHLY, FYNNEI. The CDR3 sequence is 16 residues long. The V segment lost 7 bases and the J segment 4 bases; nucleotides outside the gene matches: 10. In DNA, the CDR3 is TGTGCCAGCACCCCTAGCGGGAGGGCGAGGGGAGAGACCCAGTACTTC. It codes for CASTPSGRARGETQYF.

This clone was detected ten times or more. This specimen includes other DNA sequences encoding the same CDR3. This chain uses TRBV5-6 with TRBJ1-1; D may be TRBD1 (5 bases). Germline lookup yields CDR1 SGHDT and CDR2 YYEEEE. The CDR3 runs 14 residues. Trimming shortened V by 4 bases and J by 5 bases, and 15 bases separated the two germline ends. The CDR3 DNA reads as TGTGCCAGCAGCCCCAGGGTTAGTAGGACTGAAGCTTTCTTT. Its protein is CASSPRVSRTEAFF.